Listed below are T cell receptor beta chains from one sample, sequenced in a study of siplizumab effects on memory and regulatory T cells. TCRdb's copy holds only in-frame clones and misses some; the assay was immunoSEQ multiplex PCR. The data show about 99,000 clones, with over 90% seen just once and 0.6% to 0.7% held by the top ten. The specimen sequenced was Tregs sorted from blood. These TCRs come from a human donor in good health. Each CDR3 is given with its conserved first and last residue. A D gene is named only where the DNA matches it firmly. Clone size is given for some rows only: seen once, a few or many times, or a class if the clone is expanded.

NA	NA	TRBV5-1	TRBJ2-5	CASSLGPAQETQYF	TGCGCCAGCAGCTTGGGACCGGCACAAGAGACCCAGTACTTC
NA	few	TRBV2	TRBJ1-2	CASGRVGGYTF	TGTGCCAGCGGCAGGGTGGGTGGCTACACCTTC
NA	NA	TRBV7-2	TRBJ1-5	CASSRNRVQPQHF	TGTGCCAGCAGCCGCAACAGGGTTCAGCCCCAGCATTTT
TRBD2	NA	TRBV14	TRBJ2-3	CASSPETSGRTDTQYF	TGTGCCAGCAGCCCCGAAACTAGCGGTCGCACAGATACGCAGTATTTT
NA	NA	TRBV6-5	TRBJ1-1	CASSLQLNTEAFF	TGTGCCAGCAGCTTACAGTTGAACACTGAAGCTTTCTTT
NA	NA	TRBV7-3	TRBJ2-3	CASRADGVDTQYF	TGTGCCAGCAGAGCCGACGGGGTAGATACGCAGTATTTT
TRBD1	NA	TRBV14	TRBJ1-4	CASSQSQGSNEKLFF	TGTGCCAGCAGCCAATCACAGGGGTCTAATGAAAAACTGTTTTTT
TRBD1	NA	TRBV19	TRBJ1-1	CASSPTPGTGTTEAFF	TGTGCCAGTAGTCCCACTCCCGGGACAGGGACCACTGAAGCTTTCTTT
TRBD1	NA	TRBV6-6	TRBJ2-5	CASSATGTVLETQYF	TGTGCCAGCAGTGCCACCGGGACAGTCTTAGAGACCCAGTACTTC
NA	NA	TRBV6-6	TRBJ1-1	CASSRTGEAFF	TGTGCCAGCAGTCGGACGGGGGAAGCTTTCTTT
NA	NA	TRBV5-1	TRBJ2-7	CASSPPTGSYEQYF	TGCGCCAGCAGCCCCCCGACAGGCTCCTACGAGCAGTACTTC
TRBD1	NA	TRBV9	TRBJ2-7	CASSRRTGSEQYF	TGTGCCAGCAGCAGACGGACAGGGAGTGAGCAGTACTTC
NA	NA	TRBV5-1	TRBJ1-5	CASSPEGGYGNQPQHF	TGCGCCAGCAGCCCCGAAGGAGGGTATGGCAATCAGCCCCAGCATTTT
NA	NA	TRBV5-4	TRBJ2-3	CASSPASSTDTQYF	TGTGCCAGCAGCCCAGCGTCGAGCACAGATACGCAGTATTTT
TRBD1	NA	TRBV6-5	TRBJ2-7	CASRRDRVTYEQYF	TGTGCCAGCAGGCGGGACAGGGTAACCTACGAGCAGTACTTC
NA	NA	TRBV19	TRBJ1-2	CASRVDRPYGYTF	TGTGCCAGTAGGGTAGACAGACCCTATGGCTACACCTTC
TRBD2	NA	TRBV10-3	TRBJ2-3	CASKTSGGAAYTDTQYF	TGTGCCTCGAAGACTAGCGGGGGGGCAGCATACACAGATACGCAGTATTTT
NA	NA	TRBV30	TRBJ2-7	CAWSVRMGYEQYF	TGTGCCTGGAGTGTACGAATGGGATACGAGCAGTACTTC
TRBD1	once	TRBV5-3	TRBJ2-2	CARSSWTGKTGELFF	TGTGCCAGAAGCTCTTGGACAGGGAAAACCGGGGAGCTGTTTTTT
NA	NA	TRBV5-1	TRBJ1-2	CASSFQGGGYTF	TGCGCCAGCAGCTTTCAGGGAGGGGGCTACACCTTC
TRBD2	NA	TRBV7-2	TRBJ2-5	CASSSRHRFGLAPETQYF	TGTGCCAGCAGCTCACGCCATCGTTTCGGACTAGCGCCAGAGACCCAGTACTTC
NA	once	TRBV11-2	TRBJ2-7	CASSLSGRVDYEQYF	TGTGCCAGCAGCTTGAGTGGGAGAGTTGACTACGAGCAGTACTTC
TRBD2	NA	TRBV7-9	TRBJ2-1	CASSTRLAATYNEQFF	TGTGCCAGCAGCACCAGACTAGCGGCAACCTACAATGAGCAGTTCTTC
NA	NA	TRBV14	TRBJ2-1	CASSQDKGPLVEQFF	TGTGCCAGCAGCCAAGATAAAGGTCCCTTGGTTGAGCAGTTCTTC
TRBD1	NA	TRBV18	TRBJ2-1	CASSKDRADNEQFF	TGTGCCAGCTCAAAGGACAGGGCCGACAATGAGCAGTTCTTC
TRBD2	NA	TRBV11-2	TRBJ2-1	CASRLAGADNEQFF	TGTGCCAGCAGGCTAGCGGGAGCCGACAATGAGCAGTTCTTC
TRBD2	NA	TRBV6-5	TRBJ2-7	CASRRGLGYEQYF	TGTGCCAGCAGACGCGGACTAGGCTACGAGCAGTACTTC
NA	NA	TRBV14	TRBJ1-1	CASSQGRSYTEAFF	TGTGCCAGCAGCCAAGGCAGGTCGTACACTGAAGCTTTCTTT
NA	NA	TRBV12-1	TRBJ1-1	CASSFAGRDTMNTEAFF	TGTGCCAGCAGCTTTGCCGGCAGGGATACAATGAACACTGAAGCTTTCTTT
TRBD1	once	TRBV27	TRBJ1-1	CASRKTGGPRSVAFF	TGTGCCAGCAGAAAGACAGGGGGTCCACGGAGCGTAGCTTTCTTT
NA	NA	TRBV5-1	TRBJ2-7	CASSAWDWESSYEQYF	TGCGCCAGCAGCGCCTGGGACTGGGAGAGCTCCTACGAGCAGTACTTC
NA	NA	TRBV19	TRBJ2-5	CASSRGGRIETQYF	TGTGCCAGTAGTAGAGGGGGACGGATAGAGACCCAGTACTTC
NA	NA	TRBV7-9	TRBJ1-2	CASRPNTGKAPYGYTF	TGTGCCAGCAGACCTAATACAGGGAAGGCTCCTTATGGCTACACCTTC
TRBD1	NA	TRBV10-3	TRBJ1-1	CAIKDNRDSRSLF	TGTGCCATCAAGGATAACCGGGACAGCCGGTCCCTCTTT
TRBD1	NA	TRBV19	TRBJ2-7	CASRQRGGQGAVEQYF	TGTGCCAGTAGGCAGAGGGGCGGACAGGGGGCGGTCGAGCAGTACTTC
NA	NA	TRBV5-6	TRBJ2-7	CASSSLALEQYF	TGTGCCAGCAGCTCCCTAGCCCTCGAGCAGTACTTC
TRBD2	NA	TRBV7-9	TRBJ2-3	CASSLGLAGVTDTQYF	TGTGCCAGCAGCTTAGGACTAGCGGGAGTCACAGATACGCAGTATTTT
NA	NA	TRBV21-1	TRBJ2-2	CASSPNRPLATNPPSGELFF	TGTGCCAGCAGCCCAAACCGTCCACTAGCGACCAATCCCCCCTCCGGGGAGCTGTTTTTT
NA	NA	TRBV4-2	TRBJ2-5	CASSQVGTQALQETQYF	TGTGCCAGCAGCCAAGTGGGGACCCAGGCGCTTCAAGAGACCCAGTACTTC
NA	NA	TRBV5-1	TRBJ1-1	CASSPRQEPLRPPTF	TGCGCCAGCAGCCCCAGACAGGAACCTTTAAGACCCCCAACTTTT
NA	NA	TRBV4-3	TRBJ2-1	CASSRQTPKYEQFF	TGCGCCAGCAGCCGACAGACCCCTAAATATGAGCAGTTCTTC
NA	NA	TRBV7-9	TRBJ2-3	CASSLARGGDTDTQYF	TGTGCCAGCAGCTTAGCGAGGGGGGGAGACACAGATACGCAGTATTTT
NA	NA	TRBV7-3	TRBJ1-4	CASSSPPEGEKLFF	TGTGCCAGCAGCTCCCCACCCGAGGGGGAAAAACTGTTTTTT
NA	once	TRBV9	TRBJ1-2	CASSKGRALVYGYTF	TGTGCCAGCAGCAAAGGCAGGGCCCTCGTCTATGGCTACACCTTC